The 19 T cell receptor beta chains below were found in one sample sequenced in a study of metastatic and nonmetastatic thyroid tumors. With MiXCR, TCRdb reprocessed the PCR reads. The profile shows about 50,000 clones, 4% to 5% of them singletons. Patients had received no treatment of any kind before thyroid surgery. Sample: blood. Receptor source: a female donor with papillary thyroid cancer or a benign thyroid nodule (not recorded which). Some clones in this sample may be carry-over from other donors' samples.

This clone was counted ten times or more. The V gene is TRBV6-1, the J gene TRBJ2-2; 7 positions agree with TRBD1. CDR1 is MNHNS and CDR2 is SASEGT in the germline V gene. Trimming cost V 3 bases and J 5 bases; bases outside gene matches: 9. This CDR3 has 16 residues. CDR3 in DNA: TGTGCCAGCAGTGACCAGGGGGTAGCAGAAACCGGGGAGCTGTTTTTT. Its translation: CASSDQGVAETGELFF.

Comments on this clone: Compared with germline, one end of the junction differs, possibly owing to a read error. CDR3 sequence reads: CASSQEGSTSGANALTF. The CDR3 coding sequence is TGTGCCAGCAGCCAAGAGGGTTCGACCTCTGGGGCTAACGCCCTGACTTTC. This rearrangement joins TRBV3-1 to TRBJ2-6; the D gene is possibly TRBD1 (5 bases). The V gene's germline CDR1 is LGHDT and CDR2 YNNKEL (reference sequence). CDR3 size: 17 residues. The full variable domain, its missing parts supplied by reference TRBV3-1 and TRBJ2-6, is DTAVSQTPKYLVTQMGNDKSIKCEQNLGHDTMYWYKQDSKKFLKIMFSYNNKELIINETVPNRFSPKSPDKAHLNLHINSLELGDSAVYFCASSQEGSTSGANALTFGAGSRLTVL.

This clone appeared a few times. Here the CDR3 DNA reads TGTGCCAGCCATTACAGCTCCAATGAAAAACTGTTTTTT. Protein sequence: CASHYSSNEKLFF. V usage is TRBV6-5 and J usage is TRBJ1-4; D unresolved. The CDR3 extends over 13 amino acids. Germline lookup yields CDR1 MNHEY and CDR2 SVGAGI. V was trimmed by 8 bases and J by 5 bases, leaving 12 bases between them.

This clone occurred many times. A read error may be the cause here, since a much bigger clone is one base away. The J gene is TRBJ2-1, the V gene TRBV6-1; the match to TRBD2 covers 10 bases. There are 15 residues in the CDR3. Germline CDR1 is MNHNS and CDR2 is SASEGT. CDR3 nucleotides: TGTGCCAGCAGCAGCGGGAGGGCCGCCTACAATGAGCAGCTCTTC. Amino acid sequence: CASSSGRAAYNEQLF.

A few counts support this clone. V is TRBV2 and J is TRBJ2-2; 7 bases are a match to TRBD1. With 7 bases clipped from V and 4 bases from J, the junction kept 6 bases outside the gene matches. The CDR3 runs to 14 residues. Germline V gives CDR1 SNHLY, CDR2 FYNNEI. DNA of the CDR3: TGTGCCAGCAATTACAGGGGACGCACCGGGGAGCTGTTTTTT. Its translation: CASNYRGRTGELFF.

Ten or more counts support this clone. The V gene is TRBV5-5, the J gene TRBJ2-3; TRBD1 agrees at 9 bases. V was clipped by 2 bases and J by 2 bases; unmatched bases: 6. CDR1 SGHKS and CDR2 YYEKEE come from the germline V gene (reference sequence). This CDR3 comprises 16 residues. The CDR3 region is CASSLGGQGPTDTQYF. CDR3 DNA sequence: TGTGCCAGCAGCTTAGGAGGACAGGGGCCCACAGATACGCAGTATTTT.

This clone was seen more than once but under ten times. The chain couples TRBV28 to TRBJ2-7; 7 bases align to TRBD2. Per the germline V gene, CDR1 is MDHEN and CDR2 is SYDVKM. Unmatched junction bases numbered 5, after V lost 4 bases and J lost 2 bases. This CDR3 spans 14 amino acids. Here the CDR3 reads CASSSGGSTYEQYF. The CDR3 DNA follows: TGTGCCAGCAGTTCGGGCGGGAGCACCTACGAGCAGTACTTC. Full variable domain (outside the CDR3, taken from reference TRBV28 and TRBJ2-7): DVKVTQSSRYLVKRTGEKVFLECVQDMDHENMFWYRQDPGLGLRLIYFSYDVKMKEKGDIPEGYSVSREKKERFSLILESASTNQTSMYLCASSSGGSTYEQYFGPGTRLTVT.

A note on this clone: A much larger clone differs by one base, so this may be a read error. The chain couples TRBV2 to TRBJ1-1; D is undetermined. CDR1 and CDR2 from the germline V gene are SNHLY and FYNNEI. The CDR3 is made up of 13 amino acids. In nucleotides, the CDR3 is TGTGCCAGCACAGGCTACATGAACACTGAAGCTTCCTTT. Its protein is CASTGYMNTEASF.

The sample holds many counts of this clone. CDR3 amino acids: CATSPGLAGGEQFF. The CDR3 bases are TGTGCCACCAGTCCGGGACTAGCGGGAGGGGAGCAGTTCTTC. The gene calls are TRBV24-1 and TRBJ2-1; 16 bases agree with TRBD2. After removal of 6 bases from V and 10 bases from J, the junction contained 2 bases not matched to a gene. Germline assignment: CDR1 KGHDR and CDR2 SFDVKD. The CDR3 consists of 14 residues.

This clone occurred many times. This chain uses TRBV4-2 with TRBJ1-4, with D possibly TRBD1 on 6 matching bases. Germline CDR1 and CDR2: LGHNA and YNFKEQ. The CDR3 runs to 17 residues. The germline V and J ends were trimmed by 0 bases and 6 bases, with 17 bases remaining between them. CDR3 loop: CASSQDLPGRGYEKLFF. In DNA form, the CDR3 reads TGTGCCAGCAGCCAAGATCTTCCGGGCAGGGGTTATGAAAAACTGTTTTTT.

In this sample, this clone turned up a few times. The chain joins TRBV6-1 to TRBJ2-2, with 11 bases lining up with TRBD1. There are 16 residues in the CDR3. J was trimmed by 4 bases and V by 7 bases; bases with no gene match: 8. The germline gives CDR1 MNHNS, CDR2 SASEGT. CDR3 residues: CASTEGQGDLTGELFF. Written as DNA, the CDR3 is TGTGCCAGCACGGAGGGACAGGGGGATCTCACCGGGGAGCTGTTTTTT.

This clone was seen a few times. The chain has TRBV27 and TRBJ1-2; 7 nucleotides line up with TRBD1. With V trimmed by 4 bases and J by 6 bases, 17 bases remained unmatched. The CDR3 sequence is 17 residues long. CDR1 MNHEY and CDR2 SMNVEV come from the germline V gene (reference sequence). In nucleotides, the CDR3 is TGTGCCAGCAGTTATTCTTCAACAGGGGTCCCCATTGATGGCTACACCTTC. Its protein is CASSYSSTGVPIDGYTF.

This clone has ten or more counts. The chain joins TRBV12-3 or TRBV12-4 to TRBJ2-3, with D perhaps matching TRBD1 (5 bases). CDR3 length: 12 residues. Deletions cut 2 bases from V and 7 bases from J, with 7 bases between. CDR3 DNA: TGTGCCAGCAGTTTACGGACAAATACGCAGTATTTT. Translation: CASSLRTNTQYF.

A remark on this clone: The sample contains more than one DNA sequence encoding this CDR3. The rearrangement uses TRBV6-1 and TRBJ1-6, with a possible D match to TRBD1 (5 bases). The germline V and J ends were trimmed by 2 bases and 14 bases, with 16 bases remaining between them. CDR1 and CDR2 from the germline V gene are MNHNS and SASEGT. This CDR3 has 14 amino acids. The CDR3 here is CASSERGAQRALHF. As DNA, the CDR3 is TGTGCCAGCAGTGAACGAGGGGCCCAACGTGCCCTCCACTTT.

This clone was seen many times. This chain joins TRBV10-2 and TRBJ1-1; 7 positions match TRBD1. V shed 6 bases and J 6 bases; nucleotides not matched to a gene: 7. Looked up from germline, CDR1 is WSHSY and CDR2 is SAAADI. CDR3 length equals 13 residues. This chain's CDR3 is CASRRTGLSEAFF. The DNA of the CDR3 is TGCGCCAGCAGGCGGACAGGTCTATCTGAAGCTTTCTTT.

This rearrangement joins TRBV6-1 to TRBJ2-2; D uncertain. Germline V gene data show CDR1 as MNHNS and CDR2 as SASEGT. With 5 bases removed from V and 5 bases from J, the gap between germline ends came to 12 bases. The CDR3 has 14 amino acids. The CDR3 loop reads CASSRIEKTGELFF. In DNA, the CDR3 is TGTGCCAGCAGTAGGATCGAGAAAACCGGGGAGCTGTTTTTT.

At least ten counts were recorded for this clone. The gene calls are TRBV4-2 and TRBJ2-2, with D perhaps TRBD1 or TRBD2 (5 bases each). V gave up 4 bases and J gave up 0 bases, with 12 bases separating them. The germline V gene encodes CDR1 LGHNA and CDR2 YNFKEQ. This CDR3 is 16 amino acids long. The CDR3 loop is CASSPRVGANTGELFF. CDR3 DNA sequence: TGTGCCAGCAGCCCCCGAGTGGGGGCGAACACCGGGGAGCTGTTTTTT.

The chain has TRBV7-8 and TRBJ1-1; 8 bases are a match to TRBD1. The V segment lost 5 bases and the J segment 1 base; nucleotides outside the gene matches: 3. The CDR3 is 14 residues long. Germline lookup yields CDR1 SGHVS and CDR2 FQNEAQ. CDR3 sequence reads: CASSAGQGNTEAFF. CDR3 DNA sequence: TGTGCCAGCAGCGCCGGACAGGGGAACACTGAAGCTTTCTTT.

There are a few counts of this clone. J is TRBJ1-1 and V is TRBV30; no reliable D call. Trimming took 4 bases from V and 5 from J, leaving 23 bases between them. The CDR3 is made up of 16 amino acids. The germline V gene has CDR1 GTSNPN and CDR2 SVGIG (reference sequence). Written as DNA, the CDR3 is TGTGCCTGGAAAGAGACGGTCGGTCGTAGGAGGACTGAAGCTTTCTTT. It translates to CAWKETVGRRRTEAFF.